This T cell receptor (beta chain) appears in the sequencing data of a study of identical twins. V trimming: 3 bases; J trimming: 7 bases; junction bases outside the gene matches: 5. CDR3 length equals 15 residues. With respect to this clonotype: Its antigen is still unknown.

Each CDR3 protein gets one entry after TCRdb re-called the 5' RACE reads with MiXCR. Seen here are 350,000 to 600,000 distinct CDR3 sequences, approximately 14% observed once, and the top ten hold 0.4% to 0.55%. General study results and limits: Conclusions were drawn cross-sectionally by statistical analysis, without following the same donors. Models underestimated TCR alpha sharing (out-of-frame) in monozygotic twins. For cord blood, abundant beta clonotypes had fewer insertions, unlike memory repertoires, which showed none.

The same data also contributed to another study, on yellow fever vaccine responses in identical twins.

The sequence was obtained from a woman aged 18-29 years in good health. The chain joins TRBV12-3 or TRBV12-4 to TRBJ2-2; 10 bases align to TRBD2. Sequencing was carried out using CD4+ T cells sorted from blood. The CDR3 nucleotides read TGTGCCAGCAGTTTGCTAGCGGGGGCTGTCGGGGAGCTGTTTTTT. Translating gives CASSLLAGAVGELFF.